This is a list of T cell receptor beta chains from one sample in a study of graft-versus-host responses after intestinal transplantation. Their target antigens are unknown. The repertoire was sequenced with immunoSEQ multiplex PCR; TCRdb's copy has only in-frame clones and lacks some. The sample gives about 110,000 clones, approximately 92% of which show up once; about 0.2% is in the top ten. Sample: unstimulated CD4+ T cells sorted from spleen or lymph node cells, taken before transplant. Receptor source: a human donor who was the organ donor for an intestinal transplant. CDR3s include the opening cysteine and the closing phenylalanine or tryptophan. D genes are given only for firm matches. Clone size, where shown, is once, few, many, or a class for clones that have expanded.

v_call	d_call	clone_size	j_call	cdr3_aa	cdr3_nt
TRBV27	.	.	TRBJ1-1	CASSPFGEGRGTEAFF	TGTGCCAGCAGTCCCTTCGGGGAGGGTCGAGGCACTGAAGCTTTCTTT
TRBV5-6	.	once	TRBJ2-2	CASSSTGGSNTGELFF	TGTGCCAGCAGCTCTACAGGAGGATCGAACACCGGGGAGCTGTTTTTT
TRBV11-3	TRBD1	.	TRBJ2-2	CASSLGPGQGSNTGELFF	TGTGCCAGCAGCTTGGGGCCGGGACAGGGGTCGAACACCGGGGAGCTGTTTTTT
TRBV5-1	.	.	TRBJ2-1	CASSFRTDRPEQFF	TGCGCCAGCAGCTTCAGGACTGACCGACCTGAGCAGTTCTTC
TRBV9	TRBD1	.	TRBJ2-1	CASSVVQGPPTDNEQFF	TGTGCCAGCAGCGTAGTACAGGGGCCCCCAACAGACAATGAGCAGTTCTTC
TRBV11-2	TRBD2	.	TRBJ2-3	CASSLGVLAGDKDTQYF	TGTGCCAGCAGCCTAGGAGTACTAGCGGGAGACAAAGATACGCAGTATTTT
TRBV7-2	TRBD1	.	TRBJ2-3	CASSLGQGADTQYF	TGTGCCAGCAGCTTGGGACAGGGGGCAGATACGCAGTATTTT
TRBV5-1	.	.	TRBJ2-1	CASSFDAGAYNEQFF	TGCGCCAGCAGCTTTGATGCGGGCGCCTACAATGAGCAGTTCTTC
TRBV30	TRBD2	.	TRBJ2-3	CAWSRAGGKADTQYF	TGTGCCTGGAGCAGAGCGGGAGGGAAGGCAGATACGCAGTATTTT
TRBV5-1	TRBD1	.	TRBJ2-7	CASTTGTGNPYEQYF	TGCGCCAGCACGACCGGGACAGGTAACCCCTACGAGCAGTACTTC
TRBV2	.	.	TRBJ2-5	CASSETARLGAQYF	TGTGCCAGCAGTGAAACAGCCAGGCTGGGGGCCCAGTACTTC
TRBV5-6	TRBD1	.	TRBJ2-3	CASSSGQGTDTQYF	TGTGCCAGCAGCTCCGGACAGGGCACAGATACGCAGTATTTT
TRBV5-1	.	few	TRBJ2-3	CASSRTSSFADTQYF	TGCGCCAGCAGCCGAACTAGTAGTTTCGCAGATACGCAGTATTTT
TRBV5-1	.	.	TRBJ2-7	CASSLVKRTKQYF	TGCGCCAGCAGCTTGGTTAAGAGGACCAAGCAGTACTTC
TRBV2	.	.	TRBJ1-3	CASSETVSGNTIYF	TGTGCCAGCAGTGAAACAGTCTCTGGAAACACCATATATTTT
TRBV6-6	.	.	TRBJ1-1	CAGGQLNTEAFF	TGTGCCGGTGGGCAGTTGAACACTGAAGCTTTCTTT
TRBV7-2	.	.	TRBJ2-7	CASSSRISGHYEQYF	TGTGCCAGCAGCTCTCGGATCTCTGGGCATTACGAGCAGTACTTC
TRBV4-3	TRBD2	.	TRBJ2-6	CASSQVSGRPGANVLTF	TGCGCCAGCAGCCAAGTTAGCGGGAGACCTGGGGCCAACGTCCTGACTTTC
TRBV7-2	.	.	TRBJ2-2	CASSLAGAGELFF	TGTGCCAGCAGCTTAGCCGGGGCCGGGGAGCTGTTTTTT
TRBV6-5	.	.	TRBJ1-4	CASKKGTSTNEKLFF	TGTGCCAGCAAAAAGGGGACTTCAACTAATGAAAAACTGTTTTTT
TRBV7-2	.	.	TRBJ2-3	CASSLQGTDTQYF	TGTGCCAGCAGCTTACAAGGCACAGATACGCAGTATTTT
TRBV5-4	TRBD1	once	TRBJ2-3	CASSTGGTDTQYF	TGTGCCAGCAGCACAGGGGGCACAGATACGCAGTATTTT
TRBV2	TRBD2	.	TRBJ2-1	CASSPLAGPYNEQFF	TGTGCCAGCAGCCCACTAGCGGGGCCTTACAATGAGCAGTTCTTC
TRBV27	.	.	TRBJ2-1	CASSSPAPGLLKFQYNEQFF	TGTGCCAGCAGTTCCCCGGCCCCGGGACTGCTCAAATTTCAATACAATGAGCAGTTCTTC
TRBV28	TRBD1	.	TRBJ2-5	CASSRTGTGGRKTQYF	TGTGCCAGCAGCAGAACCGGGACAGGGGGCAGGAAGACCCAGTACTTC
TRBV28	.	.	TRBJ1-5	CASSFLAGNQPQHF	TGTGCCAGCAGTTTCTTGGCAGGCAATCAGCCCCAGCATTTT
TRBV6-1	.	.	TRBJ2-1	CASSEAAGTYNEQFF	TGTGCCAGCAGTGAAGCAGCAGGTACCTACAATGAGCAGTTCTTC
TRBV20-1	.	few	TRBJ2-7	CSARGGYEQYF	TGCAGTGCTAGAGGCGGGTACGAGCAGTACTTC
TRBV7-2	.	.	TRBJ1-2	CASSLGQGLSGYTF	TGTGCCAGCAGCTTAGGTCAGGGGTTAAGTGGCTACACCTTC
TRBV6-6	TRBD1	.	TRBJ1-2	CASSYYRDREGLGYTF	TGTGCCAGCAGTTATTACCGGGACAGGGAGGGCCTTGGCTACACCTTC
TRBV4-3	.	.	TRBJ1-4	CASSQDQSSRPKLFF	TGCGCCAGCAGCCAAGATCAATCGTCCCGTCCAAAACTGTTTTTT
TRBV29-1	.	once	TRBJ2-2	CSVRINTGELFF	TGCAGCGTGCGAATAAACACCGGGGAGCTGTTTTTT
TRBV28	TRBD1	.	TRBJ1-1	CASRETGGTEAFF	TGTGCCAGCAGGGAGACAGGGGGCACCGAAGCTTTCTTT
TRBV30	TRBD1	.	TRBJ1-2	CAWSLRTGYDGYTF	TGTGCCTGGAGTCTACGGACAGGGTATGATGGCTACACCTTC
TRBV20-1	.	.	TRBJ2-1	CSATRNNEQFF	TGCAGTGCTACTCGGAACAATGAGCAGTTCTTC
TRBV21-1	.	.	TRBJ2-5	CASSKKTQYF	TGTGCCAGCAGCAAAAAGACCCAGTACTTC
TRBV5-1	.	.	TRBJ2-3	CASSRLMEGTQYF	TGCGCCAGCAGCCGGCTGATGGAAGGTACGCAGTATTTT
TRBV7-6	.	.	TRBJ2-3	CASSPGTIGTDTQYF	TGTGCCAGCAGCCCCGGGACAATAGGCACAGATACGCAGTATTTT
TRBV19	.	.	TRBJ2-1	CASSKGGSSYNEQLF	TGTGCCAGTAGTAAGGGCGGAAGCTCCTACAATGAGCAGCTCTTC
TRBV2	TRBD1	few	TRBJ2-7	CASSRTGYEQYF	TGTGCCAGTAGCCGGACAGGTTACGAGCAGTACTTC
TRBV5-5	TRBD1	.	TRBJ1-4	CASSVGTGTNEKLFF	TGTGCCAGCAGCGTCGGGACAGGAACTAATGAAAAACTGTTTTTT
TRBV9	.	.	TRBJ2-3	CASSVEGGATDTQYF	TGTGCCAGCAGCGTAGAGGGCGGGGCCACAGATACGCAGTATTTT
TRBV19	TRBD1	few	TRBJ1-4	CASSRQGNNEKLFF	TGTGCCAGTAGTCGACAGGGGAATAATGAAAAACTGTTTTTT